The T cell receptor beta chain under discussion was sequenced for a study of identical twins (dated by TCRdb to the mid-2010s). In the study overall: To test whether fetal clonotypes persist, this study deep-sequenced TCR alpha and beta repertoires from monozygotic twins, from unrelated adults of various ages, and from cord blood. To rule out contamination, replicate twin experiments were performed at different times with different library preparation protocols. On the study overall, not on this receptor specifically: Out-of-frame TCR alpha sharing in monozygotic twins was systematically underestimated by recombination models, whereas sharing between unrelated individuals was in agreement with the recombination models. Compared with coincidental sharing between unrelated individuals, an excess of low generation-probability sequences was observed among out-of-frame TCR alpha sequences shared between twins. Because the same donors could not be followed over many years, the conclusions depended on cross-sectional statistical analysis. Zero-insertion analyses could be partly confounded by invariant T cells such as MAIT and iNKT, though diverse VJ usage argued against such confounding for most clonotypes. In beta out-of-frame sequences, excess twin sharing was weaker, because having fewer shared sequences lowered the signal-to-noise ratio. Fewer insertions were carried by abundant cord blood beta clonotypes, a similar but weaker trend appeared in young adult naive repertoires, and no such trend appeared in memory repertoires.

The CDR3 goes from the cysteine to the phenylalanine over 16 residues. Kept here is only the CDR3 DNA, which spans 48 bases and is read in frame from base 1. Taken from the germline V gene, the CDR1 and CDR2 loops are LGHNA and YSLEER. V lost 2 bases and J lost 0 bases; the stretch between them is 11 bases long. As to this clonotype: Its cognate antigen has yet to be identified. One base away there is no much larger clone; base qualities are not given.

Library construction relied on 5' RACE. Data came from an Illumina HiSeq 2000. Template switching added a universal primer binding site, and the final cDNA carried a unique molecular identifier that allowed TCR cDNA molecules to be counted accurately. Specific primers in the conserved constant-segment region were used to synthesize first-strand cDNA for the TCR alpha and beta chains. To control for contamination, every cDNA library was double barcoded, receiving both a SMART-Mk sample barcode and Illumina barcodes. Two successive PCR steps introduced TruSeq adapter sequences along with Illumina sample barcodes. TCR alpha and beta cDNA libraries were sequenced on the Illumina HiSeq platform with custom primers. Under the source paper's analysis protocol: MiGEC processed the raw reads to extract unique molecular identifiers, while MiXCR was used to determine the CDR3 positions. For each individual, recombination models were inferred using an EM algorithm with the repgenHMM and IGoR tools. Shared clonotype analysis was performed with the tcR package in R, normalizing sharing by the product of cloneset sizes. To study raw recombination without the effects of thymic and clonal selection, out-of-frame nonproductive sequences were analyzed. The public reads were quality trimmed at Q25 with fastp and then assembled into clones with MiXCR by TCRdb, keeping productive beta chains. Entries are consolidated by CDR3 protein sequence, retaining the most common genes and DNA. The V and J calls and clone size are TCRdb's, not the authors'. In this sample the table shows some 500,000 distinct CDR3 sequences, about 20% of which occur a single time. The top ten clonotypes cover roughly 0.91% of the sample.

Only healthy Caucasian donors were included. The twin cohort comprised three pairs of female monozygotic twins, all aged roughly 18 to 30 years. Positive isolation kits from Invitrogen were used to isolate the CD4+ and CD8+ T cell populations. The sample was also reused in another study, on T cells expressing NK-cell markers. Taken from the second paper: Seven to nine donors provided sorted CD3+CD56+NKG2C+, CD3+CD56+NKG2C- and CD3+CD56-NKG2C+ T-cell subsets, whose TCR beta-chain repertoires were profiled. Among the eight sequenced donors, only one was HCMV-seronegative, while the other seven were HCMV-seropositive. To restrict sorting to alphabetaTCR-expressing T cells, an anti-gammadeltaTCR antibody was added in several experiments. For 5 or 6 donors, the dominant CD3+CD56+NKG2C+ clonotypes were among the top 10 CD8+ clonotypes and accounted for roughly 1.0-8% of CD8+ T cells. Those dominant clonotypes were again the most abundant among CD3+CD56-NKG2C+ cells in a few donors, at roughly 25-65%. Whether the expanded NKG2C-expressing T cell clones were specific for HCMV antigens was left unclear. The study sequenced eight donors, all healthy volunteers chosen at random: three men and five women. HCMV-specific IgG was detected in serum with a commercial ELISA kit to determine HCMV serostatus. MIGEC was used to demultiplex reads and group the reads by UMI, and MiTCR was used to assemble and quantify clonotypes. To exclude erroneous sequences, any TCR cDNA sequence not supported by at least two reads was discarded. Downstream repertoire analysis used the tcR package, and clonotypes were matched across fractions by CDR3 nucleotide sequence plus V segment. VDJmatch was used to annotate antigen specificity against VDJdb, with one amino acid substitution in CDR3 permitted.

Recombination connected TRBV4-3 to TRBJ2-1, with no D gene named confidently. The TCR sequence derives from a woman under 30 in good health. The material sequenced was CD4+ T cells sorted from blood. Here the CDR3 is given as CASSQPLISSYNEQFF. The sequence in DNA is TGCGCCAGCAGCCAACCGTTGATTAGCTCCTACAATGAGCAGTTCTTC.